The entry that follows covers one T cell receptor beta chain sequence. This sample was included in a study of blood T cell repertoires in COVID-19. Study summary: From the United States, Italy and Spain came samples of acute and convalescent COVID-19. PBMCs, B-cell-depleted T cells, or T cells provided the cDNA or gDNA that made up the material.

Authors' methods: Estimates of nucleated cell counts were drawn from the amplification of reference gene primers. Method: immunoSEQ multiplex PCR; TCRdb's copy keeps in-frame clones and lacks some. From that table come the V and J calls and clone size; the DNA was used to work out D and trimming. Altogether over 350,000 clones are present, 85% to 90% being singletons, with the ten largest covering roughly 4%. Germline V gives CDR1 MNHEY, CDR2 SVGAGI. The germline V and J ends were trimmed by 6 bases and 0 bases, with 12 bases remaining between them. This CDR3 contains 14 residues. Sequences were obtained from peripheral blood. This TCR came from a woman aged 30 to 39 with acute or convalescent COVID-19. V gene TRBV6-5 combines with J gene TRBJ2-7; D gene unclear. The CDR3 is CASSPRGLSYEQYF. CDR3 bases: TGTGCCAGCAGCCCAAGAGGCCTCTCCTACGAGCAGTACTTC.